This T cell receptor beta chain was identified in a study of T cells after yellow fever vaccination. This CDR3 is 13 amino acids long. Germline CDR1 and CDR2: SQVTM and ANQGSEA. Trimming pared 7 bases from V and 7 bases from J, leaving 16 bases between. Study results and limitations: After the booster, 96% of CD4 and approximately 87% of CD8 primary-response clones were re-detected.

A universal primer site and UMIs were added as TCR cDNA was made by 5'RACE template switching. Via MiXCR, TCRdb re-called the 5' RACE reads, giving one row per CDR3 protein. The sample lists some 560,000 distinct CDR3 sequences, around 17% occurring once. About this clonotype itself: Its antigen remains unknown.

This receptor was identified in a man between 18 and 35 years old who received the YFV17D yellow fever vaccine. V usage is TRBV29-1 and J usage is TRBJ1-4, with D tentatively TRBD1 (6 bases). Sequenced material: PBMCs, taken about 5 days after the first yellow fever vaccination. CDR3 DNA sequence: TGCAGCGCTGTTACAGGGAGGAGTGAAAAACTGTTTTTT. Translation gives CSAVTGRSEKLFF.